This T cell receptor (beta chain) derives from a study of blood T cell repertoires in COVID-19. Here immunoSEQ multiplex PCR was the method, and the copy in TCRdb shows in-frame clones only, minus some. The table shows roughly 420,000 clones, with around 87% occurring only once. The CDR3 runs to 13 residues. Germline V gives CDR1 ENHRY, CDR2 SYGVKD. After removal of 6 bases from V and 3 bases from J, the junction contained 4 bases not matched to a gene. Sequenced input: PBMCs or T cells enriched from blood (not recorded which). This TCR was sampled from a woman aged 25 to 45 with acute COVID-19. V and J are TRBV10-3 and TRBJ1-1, with TRBD1 matching 7 bases. The CDR3 sequence is CAISLGQYTEAFF. The CDR3 DNA reads TGTGCCATCAGCTTGGGACAGTACACTGAAGCTTTCTTT.